The T cell receptor (beta chain) described here comes from a study of blood T cells in healthy people across ages. Study-level findings and limits: Researchers judged that diversity estimates from one million T cells fell short of true values.

Healthy Caucasians from Russia aged roughly 6 to 100 served as donors. J lost 3 bases, V lost 4 bases, and 5 bases had no gene match. Per germline, CDR1 SGHDN and CDR2 FVKESK. This CDR3 spans 14 amino acids. Combining a sample-barcoded 5' primer with a J-beta primer mix, a second PCR ran for about 7 to 11 cycles. A single record per CDR3 protein comes from TCRdb applying MiXCR to the 5' RACE reads. The sample contains roughly 1,300,000 distinct CDR3 sequences, approximately 59% of which appear only once. This clonotype has only a few counts. Its matching antigen is unknown. Input material: blood. The chain joins TRBV14 to TRBJ2-7, with TRBD1 identical over 8 bases. This TCR derives from a young man in good health. This CDR3 reads CASSLPDRGYEQYF. The CDR3, as DNA: TGTGCCAGCAGCCTACCAGACAGGGGCTACGAGCAGTACTTC.